The 21 T cell receptor beta chains below were found in one sample sequenced in a study of human T cells and chemical hapten exposure. TCRdb fed the RACE reads into MiXCR, producing one record per CDR3 protein. The sample consists of 70,000 to 95,000 distinct CDR3 sequences, about 9.2% of them appearing once. Time point given: healthy volunteer bleed at 6 weeks. Total RNA was isolated from unfractionated whole blood. Sequences were obtained from whole blood. These receptors were collected from a female donor in good health. Some clones in this sample may be carry-over from other donors' samples.

This clonotype was seen repeatedly, ten times or more. V and J are TRBV20-1 and TRBJ2-3; TRBD2 is a possible D gene (5 bases). V lost 3 bases to trimming and J lost 2 bases, with 21 bases between them. Germline V gene lookup returns CDR1 DFQATT and CDR2 SNEGSKA (reference sequence). The CDR3 is 17 amino acids. CDR3 in amino acids: CSASVDRGRLSTDTQYF. The CDR3, as DNA: TGCAGTGCTAGTGTCGATCGGGGTCGGTTATCCACAGATACGCAGTATTTT.

This clonotype was recorded many times. The chain uses TRBV7-2 and TRBJ2-3, with 13 bases that match TRBD2. This CDR3 region has 14 residues. Per germline, CDR1 SGHTA and CDR2 FQGNSA. Trimming cost V 5 bases and J 9 bases; bases outside gene matches: 5. The CDR3 is CASSPPGLAGTQYF. For the CDR3, the DNA is TGTGCCAGCAGCCCCCCGGGACTAGCGGGAACGCAGTATTTT.

In its sample, this clonotype was seen many times. V gene TRBV11-2 combines with J gene TRBJ2-5; D call uncertain. The germline V gene has CDR1 SGHAT and CDR2 FQNNGV. Trimming left V 5 bases short and J 1 base short, with 5 bases between. CDR3 size: 12 residues. CDR3 in DNA: TGTGCCAGCAGCCAGACCCAAGAGACCCAGTACTTC. As protein: CASSQTQETQYF. Together with reference TRBV11-2 and TRBJ2-5, the CDR3 gives the full variable domain: EAGVAQSPRYKIIEKRQSVAFWCNPISGHATLYWYQQILGQGPKLLIQFQNNGVVDDSQLPKDRFSAERLKGVDSTLKIQPAKLEDSAVYLCASSQTQETQYFGPGTRLLVL.

This clonotype was detected a few times. V is TRBV12-3 or TRBV12-4 and J is TRBJ2-7; 7 bases agree with TRBD1. V gave up 3 bases and J gave up 2 bases; unmatched junction bases: 16. This CDR3 is built from 18 residues. The CDR3 nucleotides read TGTGCCAGCAGTTTGAGGAGTCAGGGGGTGAGTCGTGCCTACGAGCAGTACTTC. This translates into CASSLRSQGVSRAYEQYF.

The rearrangement joins TRBV5-1 to TRBJ2-6; unclear D gene. V was cut by 2 bases and J by 0 bases, with 6 bases left in between. CDR1 SGHRS and CDR2 YFSETQ come from the germline V gene. CDR3 length: 15 residues. CDR3 protein: CASSFRPSGANVLTF. For the CDR3, the DNA is TGCGCCAGCAGCTTTAGACCCTCTGGGGCCAACGTCCTGACTTTC.

This clonotype was observed many times. The chain employs TRBV20-1 and TRBJ2-7; D gene unclear. Germline-derived CDR1 and CDR2 are DFQATT and SNEGSKA (reference sequence). The CDR3 sequence is 11 residues long. Trimming stripped 6 bases from V and 4 bases from J, with 10 bases between. CDR3 amino acids: CSALWAYEQYF. The CDR3 coding sequence is TGCAGTGCATTGTGGGCATACGAGCAGTACTTC.

This clonotype has a count of ten or more. This rearrangement joins TRBV9 to TRBJ2-1, with no clear D. The V and J ends lost 0 bases and 9 bases respectively, with 4 bases between them. This CDR3 has 11 amino acids. The germline V gene encodes CDR1 SGDLS and CDR2 YYNGEE. CDR3 nucleotide sequence: TGTGCCAGCAGCGTAGGCGGTGAGCAGTTCTTC. It codes for CASSVGGEQFF.

This sequence joins TRBV6-1 and TRBJ2-7, with 12 bases that match TRBD1. Germline V gene data show CDR1 as MNHNS and CDR2 as SASEGT. The V segment lost 3 bases and the J segment 3 bases; nucleotides outside the gene matches: 9. The CDR3 is 17 residues long. The CDR3 reads CASSEGTGGGAGYEQYF. The CDR3 coding sequence is TGTGCCAGCAGTGAGGGGACAGGGGGCGGTGCGGGCTACGAGCAGTACTTC.

This chain joins TRBV19 and TRBJ1-1; the D is unclear. Per the germline V gene, CDR1 is LNHDA and CDR2 is SQIVND (reference sequence). With 6 bases removed from V and 1 base from J, the gap between germline ends came to 6 bases. The CDR3 loop spans 12 amino acids. CDR3 residues: CASRAGNTEAFF. In nucleotides, the CDR3 is TGTGCCAGTAGGGCGGGGAACACTGAAGCTTTCTTT. Supplemented by reference TRBV19 and TRBJ1-1, the full variable domain reads DGGITQSPKYLFRKEGQNVTLSCEQNLNHDAMYWYRQDPGQGLRLIYYSQIVNDFQKGDIAEGYSVSREKKESFPLTVTSAQKNPTAFYLCASRAGNTEAFFGQGTRLTVV.

The chain employs TRBV28 and TRBJ1-4; TRBD1 matches 7 bases. CDR1 is MDHEN and CDR2 is SYDVKM in the germline V gene. The V segment lost 3 bases and the J segment 12 bases; nucleotides outside the gene matches: 7. The CDR3 runs 13 residues. In nucleotides, the CDR3 is TGTGCCAGCAGTTTCGGGGCAGGGGGAGAACTGTTTTTT. It translates to CASSFGAGGELFF.

This clonotype was detected many times. The V gene is TRBV10-3, the J gene TRBJ1-4; D ambiguous. Germline V CDR1 and CDR2: ENHRY, SYGVKD. The CDR3 extends over 14 amino acids. Trimming stripped 6 bases from V and 5 bases from J, with 13 bases between. The CDR3 loop is CAIRSDGLNEKLFF. The CDR3 nucleotides read TGTGCCATCAGGAGCGACGGACTCAATGAAAAACTGTTTTTT.

In its sample, this clonotype was seen a few times. The V call is TRBV12-3 or TRBV12-4, the J call TRBJ2-2; 9 bases fit TRBD1. Losses at the gene ends were 5 bases for V and 5 bases for J; bases not matched to a gene: 6. The CDR3 totals 15 residues. This CDR3 reads CASSKQGAGTGELFF. CDR3 DNA sequence: TGTGCCAGCAGTAAACAGGGGGCAGGAACCGGGGAGCTGTTTTTT.

This clonotype has a count of ten or more. The chain employs TRBV29-1 and TRBJ1-2; 7 bases fit TRBD1. CDR3 length equals 13 residues. The ends lost 5 bases at V and 6 bases at J; junction bases unmatched: 9. The germline V gene has CDR1 SQVTM and CDR2 ANQGSEA. The CDR3 protein is CSVPMRTGDGYTF. CDR3 DNA sequence: TGCAGCGTTCCCATGCGGACAGGCGATGGCTACACCTTC. Drawing the rest from reference TRBV29-1 and TRBJ1-2, the complete variable domain is SAVISQKPSRDICQRGTSLTIQCQVDSQVTMMFWYRQQPGQSLTLIATANQGSEATYESGFVIDKFPISRPNLTFSTLTVSNMSPEDSSIYLCSVPMRTGDGYTFGSGTRLTVV.

This clonotype was seen only a few times. The V call is TRBV3-1, the J call TRBJ1-1; 7 nucleotides line up with TRBD1. The V gene's germline CDR1 is LGHDT and CDR2 YNNKEL (reference sequence). The CDR3 covers 14 residues. V gave up 2 bases and J gave up 0 bases; unmatched junction bases: 0. The CDR3 reads CASSQRGLNTEAFF. The CDR3 nucleotides are TGTGCCAGCAGCCAAAGGGGGCTGAACACTGAAGCTTTCTTT.

The chain employs TRBV10-3 and TRBJ1-5; D remains ambiguous. Trimming cost V 3 bases and J 10 bases, with 16 bases left between them. Germline CDR1 reads ENHRY; CDR2 reads SYGVKD. The CDR3 has 14 amino acids. The CDR3 loop is CAISEVGNRQPQHF. The CDR3 DNA reads as TGTGCCATCAGTGAAGTTGGGAATCGGCAACCCCAGCATTTT.

This clonotype was counted at least ten times. This sequence joins TRBV11-2 and TRBJ1-2, with a weak D call TRBD1 (6 bases). V lost 3 bases to trimming and J lost 8 bases, with 7 bases between them. The germline CDR1 and CDR2 sequences are SGHAT and FQNNGV. This CDR3 is 11 amino acids long. The CDR3 loop is CASSFRGGYTF. CDR3 in DNA: TGTGCCAGCAGCTTTAGGGGGGGCTACACCTTC.

This chain links TRBV7-9 with TRBJ1-5; D ambiguous. With 1 base removed from V and 7 bases from J, the gap between germline ends came to 8 bases. There are 13 residues in the CDR3. The germline gives CDR1 SEHNR, CDR2 FQNEAQ (reference sequence). The CDR3 sequence is CASSLGEDQPQHF. The CDR3 coding sequence is TGTGCCAGCAGCTTAGGCGAGGACCAGCCCCAGCATTTT.

This clonotype was observed a handful of times. The chain recombines TRBV10-3 with TRBJ2-3; 8 bases fit TRBD2. The V and J ends lost 8 bases and 8 bases, in that order; junction bases with no gene match: 15. Germline values: CDR1 ENHRY, CDR2 SYGVKD. The CDR3 spans 15 residues. CDR3 in DNA: TGTGCCATCGCTACCCCTACGGGGGGGATGGGTACGCAGTATTTT. It translates to CAIATPTGGMGTQYF.

V gene TRBV20-1 combines with J gene TRBJ2-7; 8 bases match TRBD2. Germline V gene lookup returns CDR1 DFQATT and CDR2 SNEGSKA (reference sequence). The CDR3 sequence is 14 residues long. Trimming at V came to 1 base and at J to 3 bases, leaving 5 bases not matched to a gene. The CDR3 loop reads CSARGGGSIYEQYF. CDR3 sequence (DNA): TGCAGTGCTAGAGGCGGGGGGTCGATCTACGAGCAGTACTTC.

With regard to this clonotype: This clone may be a read error of a much larger clone one base away. This rearrangement joins TRBV5-1 to TRBJ2-3; tentatively, D is TRBD1 (6 bases). Per the germline V gene, CDR1 is SGHRS and CDR2 is YFSETQ. The CDR3 has 14 amino acids. As DNA, the CDR3 is TGCGTCAGCAGCGTACAGGGCAGATCAGATACGCAGTATTTT. It is translated as CVSSVQGRSDTQYF.

This clonotype was counted many times. The CDR3 reads CASSTGLNTGELFF. The CDR3 nucleotides read TGCGCCAGCAGCACTGGACTGAACACCGGGGAGCTGTTTTTT. The rearrangement joins TRBV5-1 to TRBJ2-2, with TRBD2 as a possible D gene (5 bases). V was pared by 4 bases and J by 1 base, with 8 bases between. This CDR3 contains 14 residues. Looked up from germline, CDR1 is SGHRS and CDR2 is YFSETQ.